What follows is one T cell receptor (beta chain) and its context. The sample holds one count of this clone. This clone's antigen is unknown. Qualities for individual bases were not recorded, and no much larger clone is one base off. The immunoSEQ Assay was the method used to sequence TCRbeta CDR3 regions. After extraction, genomic DNA underwent amplification by bias-controlled multiplex PCR, followed by high-throughput sequencing. On the study's bioinformatics: Collapsing and filtering of sequences were performed to quantify the absolute abundance of each unique TCRbeta CDR3 region. T cell fraction was estimated by normalizing TCRbeta template counts to usable DNA, which was measured by amplifying reference genes present in all nucleated cells. Repertoire TCRs were annotated as SARS-CoV-2-specific by exact matching of V gene, CDR3 amino acid sequence and J gene to a known reactive TCR set. The reference SARS-CoV-2 TCR set was obtained from MIRA and was filtered for enrichment in COVID-19-positive ImmuneCODE repertoires, whereby public or cross-reactive TCRs were removed. Drawing on the MIRA antigens, annotated TCRs were analysed further at the level of specific ORF or position within ORF. Breadth was defined as annotated unique rearrangements over total unique productive rearrangements; depth was the summed frequency of those rearrangements. Group comparisons of TCR breadth used two-sided Wilcoxon rank-sum tests. The immuneACCESS repertoire file appears here via TCRdb, limited to in-frame rearrangements. These files lack a portion of the clones; in checked studies, under half of the deficit traces to unresolved V genes, and the cause of the others is not known. The V and J calls and clone size are taken from that table; D and trimming were inferred from the DNA. The sample data list hundreds of thousands of clones, and roughly 84% of these were observed just once. The ten top clones hold 3.3% of the sample.

CDR3 length: 12 amino acids, cysteine to phenylalanine. Of all the DNA, just the CDR3 is kept, 36 bases in frame from base 1. CDR1 and CDR2, looked up from the germline V gene, are KGHSH and LQKENI. At the junction V is shortened by 5 bases and J by 2 bases, with 5 bases in between. The sample comes from a study of Ad26.COV2.S vaccination and SARS-CoV-2 variants (dated by TCRdb to the early 2020s). Notes on the research overall: Vaccine-arm donors were drawn from COV1001, a multicentre, randomized, double-blind, placebo-controlled phase I-IIa trial of Ad26.COV2.S in healthy adults. A total of 32 samples were included in the TCR-sequenced set, comprising around 19 Ad26.COV2.S vaccine recipients, 5 placebo recipients and 8 SARS-CoV-2 convalescent individuals. Trial participants were randomized into five groups of five, in which low-dose or high-dose Ad26.COV2.S was given once or twice, or placebo was given on both occasions. Throughout the experiments and outcome assessment, investigators stayed blinded to trial group allocation. Dosing of Ad26.COV2.S was intramuscular, at either 5x10^10 or 1x10^11 viral particles, delivered as one shot or as two shots spaced 56 days apart. TCRbeta repertoire sequencing was used to assess the specificity and breadth of SARS-CoV-2-reactive T cell receptors after Ad26.COV2.S vaccination.

The paper as a whole reports these results and caveats: Compared with placebo recipients, Ad26.COV2.S recipients showed higher spike-specific TCR breadth (P = 0.0014). The study lacked the statistical power to compare responses across vaccine doses or regimens. After vaccination, spike-specific CD8+ and CD4+ T cell responses were reported to show substantial breadth. Comparable non-spike TCR breadth was observed between vaccine and placebo recipients, consistent with only spike being contained in the vaccine. According to the authors, total T cell responses may have been underestimated by the TCR breadth and depth analyses.

The treatment or condition tag for this specimen amounts to: roughly 20 received Ad26.COV2.S at low or high dose, single or two shots; about 5 received placebo; per-sample allocation not given. For vaccine and placebo recipients, the sequenced repertoires came from samples collected on day 63 after the first injection. Cohort 1b enrolled about two dozen adults aged 18-55 years at a single site in Boston, USA, between 29 July and 7 August 2020. Ad26.COV2.S was a replication-incompetent adenovirus type 26 vector expressing a prefusion-stabilized SARS-CoV-2 spike protein from the original Wuhan strain.

The sequence links TRBV18 to TRBJ2-3, with the D gene call left open. The source of this sequence is a person aged 18-65 years who received the Ad26.COV2.S COVID-19 vaccine or a placebo. The specimen comprised peripheral blood, sampled in a trial of Ad26.COV2.S vaccine versus placebo. The DNA sequence reads TGTGCCAGCTCAAGAATCACAGATACGCAGTATTTT. Its product reads: CASSRITDTQYF.